This TCR beta chain was sequenced during a study of molecular identifiers for immune sequencing clone quantification (dated by TCRdb to the late 2010s). In terms of the full investigation: For a replicate experiment, the RNA from either about 20,000 or 100,000 naive CD8 T cells was divided into five aliquots, and four of those aliquots went on to sequencing. CD8 T cells were used in a methods study to benchmark molecular-identifier clustering-based TCR repertoire sequencing (MIDCIRS) and TCR RNA copy counting.

Naive CD8 T cell libraries were made from about 21,000 to 970,000 sorted cells using 10%, 30% or 50% of purified RNA. On a BD FACSAria II, naive CD8 T cells were FACS-sorted as CD8+CD4-CCR7+CD45RA+ and collected into RLT Plus buffer. Detection sensitivity was tested by spiking Jurkat RNA equal to 9 to 10 TCR copies' worth into samples containing about 19,000-1,000,000 naive CD8 T cells. Enrichment of CD8 T cells was done with RosetteSep CD8+ T Cell Enrichment Cocktail plus Ficoll-Paque, and ACK red cell lysis came afterward. This clonotype has at least ten counts. No antigen is known for it. There are no base qualities to consult, and no much larger clone falls within one base. The paper's findings and limits, for the study overall: When barcode sub-clustering was omitted, TCR diversity was inflated by chimeric consensus sequences, with chimeras reaching as high as 47%. Identical TCR molecules sharing a barcode could cause highly expanded clone sizes to be underestimated. Naive libraries contained spiked-in Jurkat TCR RNA (approximately ten copies' worth), which is not part of the donor repertoire. Modeling gave 3 to 3.5 recovered TCR RNA copies per cell versus about 10 by digital PCR, implying 25% to 30% capture efficiency. Even against a background of about a million naive CD8 T cells, spiked-in Jurkat TCR RNA amounting to a single cell's worth was reported to be detectable. In CMV-specific effector cells, clones with more than 20 RNA copies accounted for over 97% of molecules, whereas in naive cells such clones accounted for under 1%.

The method behind the library was PCR. Data came from a NextSeq 500. Bulk TCR libraries were made following a previously described method, with the TCR primers given in Table S5. The Qiagen AllPrep DNA/RNA kit was used to purify total RNA. Before analysis, reads from multiple sequencing runs of one library were combined. From the authors' description of their analysis: Reads were retained only if their TCR constant sequence matched exactly, and those retained reads were trimmed to 150 nt and grouped according to their 12-nt molecular barcodes. Reads in each barcode group were sub-clustered using a 15% Levenshtein threshold, and a quality-weighted consensus sequence was built for each RNA molecule. Non-functional sequences were filtered out, along with any lower-count sequence sitting one edit away from another sequence. On the basis of fitting two negative binomial distributions, barcode sub-clusters with fewer than 20% of the maximum read count were discarded. TCRdb ran its own pipeline on the public reads, namely fastp trimming at Q25 and MiXCR clone calling, and kept in-frame beta chains. Rows are unified per CDR3 protein, each entry keeping the most common DNA and genes. These V and J calls are TCRdb output, not the study's own analysis. The sample table lists approximately 90,000 distinct CDR3 sequences, 20% to 25% of them with a count of one. The ten largest clones represent more than 0.8% of the sample.

According to the germline V gene, CDR1 reads SGDLS and CDR2 reads YYNGEE. The cysteine opens and the phenylalanine closes a CDR3 of 13 amino acids. The retained sequence is limited to the CDR3, 39 bases, with the frame set at the first base. V gives up 3 bases and J gives up 12 bases, and the segment between their germline ends measures 16 bases. The rearranged segments are TRBV9 and TRBJ1-3, with a tentative D gene TRBD1 over 5 matching bases. The receptor was derived from a human donor in good health. Some libraries in this study had Jurkat cell RNA spiked in. The sequencing sample was made of naive CD8+ T cells from blood, with Jurkat cell RNA spiked in. Read against the paper, the sample's cell subset or site label means: FACS-sorted CD8+CD4-CCR7+CD45RA+ naive T cells. The CDR3: CASSAGGVGYIYF. The DNA reads TGTGCCAGCAGCGCGGGGGGAGTCGGCTACATATATTTT. Supplemented by the reference TRBV9 and TRBJ1-3 proteins around the CDR3, the complete variable domain is DSGVTQTPKHLITATGQRVTLRCSPRSGDLSVYWYQQSLDQGLQFLIQYYNGEERAKGNILERFSAQQFPDLHSELNLSSLELGDSALYFCASSAGGVGYIYFGEGSWLTVV.